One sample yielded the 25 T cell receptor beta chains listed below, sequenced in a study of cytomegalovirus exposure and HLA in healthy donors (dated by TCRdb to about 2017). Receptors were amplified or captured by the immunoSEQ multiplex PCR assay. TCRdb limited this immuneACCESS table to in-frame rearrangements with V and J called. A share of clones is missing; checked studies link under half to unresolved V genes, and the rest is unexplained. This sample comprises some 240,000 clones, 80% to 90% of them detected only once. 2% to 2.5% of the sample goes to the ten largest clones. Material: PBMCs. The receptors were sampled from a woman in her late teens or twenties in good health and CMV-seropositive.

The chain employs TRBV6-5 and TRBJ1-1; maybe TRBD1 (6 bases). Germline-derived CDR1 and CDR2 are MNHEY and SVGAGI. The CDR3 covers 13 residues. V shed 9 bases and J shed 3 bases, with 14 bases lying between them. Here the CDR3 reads CASHRDTDTEAFF. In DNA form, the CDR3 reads TGTGCCAGTCACCGGGACACCGACACTGAAGCTTTCTTT.

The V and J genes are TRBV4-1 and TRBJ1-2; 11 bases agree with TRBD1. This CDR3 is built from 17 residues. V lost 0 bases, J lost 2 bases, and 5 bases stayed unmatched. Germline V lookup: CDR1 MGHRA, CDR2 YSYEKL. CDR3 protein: CASSQDEGQGANYGYTF. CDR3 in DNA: TGCGCCAGCAGCCAAGATGAAGGACAGGGGGCCAACTATGGCTACACCTTC.

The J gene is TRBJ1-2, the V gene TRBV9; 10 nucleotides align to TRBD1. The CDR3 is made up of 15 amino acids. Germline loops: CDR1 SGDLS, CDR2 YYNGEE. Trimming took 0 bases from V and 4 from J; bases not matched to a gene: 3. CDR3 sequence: CASSVGTGGAYGYTF. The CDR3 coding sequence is TGTGCCAGCAGCGTAGGGACAGGGGGTGCCTATGGCTACACCTTC. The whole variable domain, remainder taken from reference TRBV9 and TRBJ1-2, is DSGVTQTPKHLITATGQRVTLRCSPRSGDLSVYWYQQSLDQGLQFLIQYYNGEERAKGNILERFSAQQFPDLHSELNLSSLELGDSALYFCASSVGTGGAYGYTFGSGTRLTVV.

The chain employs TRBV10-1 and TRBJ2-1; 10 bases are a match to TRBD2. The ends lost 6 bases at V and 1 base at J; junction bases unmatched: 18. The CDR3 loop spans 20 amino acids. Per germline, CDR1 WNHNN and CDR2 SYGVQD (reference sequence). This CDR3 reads CASSRISGLAGETSYNEQFF. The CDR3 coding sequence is TGCGCCAGCAGCCGGATCTCCGGGCTAGCGGGAGAGACGTCCTACAATGAGCAGTTCTTC.

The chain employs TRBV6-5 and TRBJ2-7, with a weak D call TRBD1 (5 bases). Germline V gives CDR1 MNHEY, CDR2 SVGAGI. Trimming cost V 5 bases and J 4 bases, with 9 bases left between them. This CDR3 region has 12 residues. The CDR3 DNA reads TGTGCCAGCAGTATTCCAGGGTACGAGCAGTACTTC. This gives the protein CASSIPGYEQYF.

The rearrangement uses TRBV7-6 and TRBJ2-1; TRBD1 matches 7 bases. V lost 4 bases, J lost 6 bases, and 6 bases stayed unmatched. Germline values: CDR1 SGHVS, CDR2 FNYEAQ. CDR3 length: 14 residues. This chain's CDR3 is CASSSDRVRNEQFF. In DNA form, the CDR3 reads TGTGCCAGCAGCTCAGACAGGGTTCGCAATGAGCAGTTCTTC.

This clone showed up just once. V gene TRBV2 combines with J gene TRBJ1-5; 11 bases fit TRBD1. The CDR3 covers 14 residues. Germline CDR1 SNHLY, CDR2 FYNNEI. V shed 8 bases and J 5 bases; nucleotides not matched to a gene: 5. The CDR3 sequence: CASWAGQGDQPQHF. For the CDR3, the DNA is TGTGCCAGCTGGGCGGGACAGGGGGATCAGCCCCAGCATTTT.

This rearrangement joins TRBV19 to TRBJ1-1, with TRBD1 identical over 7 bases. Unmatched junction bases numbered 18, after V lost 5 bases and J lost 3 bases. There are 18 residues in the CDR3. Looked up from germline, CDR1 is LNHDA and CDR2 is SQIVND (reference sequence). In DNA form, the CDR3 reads TGTGCCAGTAGTCCCCACTCTGGAGGGGGCGAGCAGTACACTGAAGCTTTCTTT. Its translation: CASSPHSGGGEQYTEAFF.

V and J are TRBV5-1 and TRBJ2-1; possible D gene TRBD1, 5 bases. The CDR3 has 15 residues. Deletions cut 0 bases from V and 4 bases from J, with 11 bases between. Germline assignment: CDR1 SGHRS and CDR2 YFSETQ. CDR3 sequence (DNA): TGCGCCAGCAGCTTGGTTTCGCAGGGATACAATGAGCAGTTCTTC. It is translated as CASSLVSQGYNEQFF.

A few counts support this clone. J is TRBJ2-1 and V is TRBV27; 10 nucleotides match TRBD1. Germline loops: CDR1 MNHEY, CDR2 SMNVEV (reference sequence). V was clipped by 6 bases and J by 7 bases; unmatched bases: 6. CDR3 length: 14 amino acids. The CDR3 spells CASSVDRGSNEQFF. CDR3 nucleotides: TGTGCCAGCAGCGTGGACAGGGGGTCGAATGAGCAGTTCTTC.

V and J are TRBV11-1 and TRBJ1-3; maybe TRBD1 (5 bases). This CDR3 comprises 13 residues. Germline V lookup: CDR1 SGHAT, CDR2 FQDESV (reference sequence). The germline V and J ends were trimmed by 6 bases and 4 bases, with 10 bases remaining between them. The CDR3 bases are TGTGCCAGCAGACCAAGACAGGGAAACACCATATATTTT. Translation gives CASRPRQGNTIYF.

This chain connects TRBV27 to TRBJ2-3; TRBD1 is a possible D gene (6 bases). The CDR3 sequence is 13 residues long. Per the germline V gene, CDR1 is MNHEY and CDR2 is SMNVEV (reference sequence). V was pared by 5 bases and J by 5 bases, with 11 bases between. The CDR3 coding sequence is TGTGCCAGCAGTCCAGGGGTGGGAGATACGCAGTATTTT. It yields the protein CASSPGVGDTQYF.

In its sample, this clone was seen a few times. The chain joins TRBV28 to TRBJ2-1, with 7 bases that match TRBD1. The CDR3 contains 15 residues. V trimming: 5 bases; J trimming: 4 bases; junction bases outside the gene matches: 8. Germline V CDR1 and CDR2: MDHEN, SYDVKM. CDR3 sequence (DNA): TGTGCCAGCAGTGCCCCGGGACAGACATACAATGAGCAGTTCTTC. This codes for CASSAPGQTYNEQFF.

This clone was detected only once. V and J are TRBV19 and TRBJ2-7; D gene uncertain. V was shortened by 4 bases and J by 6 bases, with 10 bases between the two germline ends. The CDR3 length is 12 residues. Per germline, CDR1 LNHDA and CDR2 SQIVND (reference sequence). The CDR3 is CASSTGGGEQYF. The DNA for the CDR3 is TGTGCCAGTAGTACCGGCGGTGGCGAGCAGTACTTC.

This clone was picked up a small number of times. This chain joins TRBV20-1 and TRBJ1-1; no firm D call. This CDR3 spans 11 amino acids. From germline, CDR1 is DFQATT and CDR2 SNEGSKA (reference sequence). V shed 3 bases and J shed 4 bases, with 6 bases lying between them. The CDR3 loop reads CSASFLTEAFF. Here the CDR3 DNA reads TGCAGTGCTAGTTTCCTCACTGAAGCTTTCTTT.

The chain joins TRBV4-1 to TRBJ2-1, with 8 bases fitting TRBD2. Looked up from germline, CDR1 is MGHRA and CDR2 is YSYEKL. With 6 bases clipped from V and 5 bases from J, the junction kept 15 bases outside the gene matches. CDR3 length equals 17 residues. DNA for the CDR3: TGCGCCAGCAGTTCAGGAGCGGGAGTGAATTTGCACAATGAGCAGTTCTTC. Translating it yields CASSSGAGVNLHNEQFF.

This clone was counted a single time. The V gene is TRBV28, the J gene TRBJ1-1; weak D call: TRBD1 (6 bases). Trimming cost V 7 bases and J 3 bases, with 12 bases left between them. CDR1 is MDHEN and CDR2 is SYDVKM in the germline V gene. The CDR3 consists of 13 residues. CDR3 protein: CASIKQGYTEAFF. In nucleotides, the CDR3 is TGTGCCAGCATTAAACAGGGTTACACTGAAGCTTTCTTT.

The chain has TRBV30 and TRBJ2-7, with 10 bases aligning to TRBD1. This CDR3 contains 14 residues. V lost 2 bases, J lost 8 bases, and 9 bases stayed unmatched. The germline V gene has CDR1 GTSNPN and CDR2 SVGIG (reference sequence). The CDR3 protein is CAWSSGTGALKQYF. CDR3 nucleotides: TGTGCCTGGAGTTCCGGGACAGGGGCCCTTAAGCAGTACTTC.

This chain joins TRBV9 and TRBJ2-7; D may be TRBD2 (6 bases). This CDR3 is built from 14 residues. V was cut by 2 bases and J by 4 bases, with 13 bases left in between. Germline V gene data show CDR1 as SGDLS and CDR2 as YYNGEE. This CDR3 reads CASSVGGDAYEQYF. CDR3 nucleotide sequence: TGTGCCAGCAGCGTCGGCGGGGACGCTTACGAGCAGTACTTC.

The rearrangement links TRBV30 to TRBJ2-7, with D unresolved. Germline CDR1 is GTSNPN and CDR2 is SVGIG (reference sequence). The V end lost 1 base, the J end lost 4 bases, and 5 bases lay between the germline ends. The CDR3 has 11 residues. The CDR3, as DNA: TGTGCCTGGAGTGCAAATTACGAGCAGTACTTC. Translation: CAWSANYEQYF. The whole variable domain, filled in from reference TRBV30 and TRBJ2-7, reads SQTIHQWPATLVQPVGSPLSLECTVEGTSNPNLYWYRQAAGRGLQLLFYSVGIGQISSEVPQNLSASRPQDRQFILSSKKLLLSDSGFYLCAWSANYEQYFGPGTRLTVT.

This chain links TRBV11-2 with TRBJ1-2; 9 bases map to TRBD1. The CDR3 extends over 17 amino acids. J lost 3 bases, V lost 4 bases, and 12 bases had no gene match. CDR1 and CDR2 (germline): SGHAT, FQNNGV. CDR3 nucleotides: TGTGCCAGCAGCTCTCTCCGGGACAGGGCTAATTACTATGGCTACACCTTC. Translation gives CASSSLRDRANYYGYTF.

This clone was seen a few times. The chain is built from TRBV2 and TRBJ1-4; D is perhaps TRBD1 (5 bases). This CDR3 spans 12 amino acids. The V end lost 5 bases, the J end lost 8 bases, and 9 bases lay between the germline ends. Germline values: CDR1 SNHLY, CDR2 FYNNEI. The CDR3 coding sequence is TGTGCCAGCAGTACGGGGGTAGAAAAACTGTTTTTT. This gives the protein CASSTGVEKLFF.

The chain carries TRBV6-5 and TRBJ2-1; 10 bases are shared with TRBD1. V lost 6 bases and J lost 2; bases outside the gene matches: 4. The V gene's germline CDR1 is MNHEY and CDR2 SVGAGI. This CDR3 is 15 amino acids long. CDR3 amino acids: CASSPGTGAYNEQFF. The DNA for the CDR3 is TGTGCCAGCAGCCCCGGGACAGGGGCCTACAATGAGCAGTTCTTC.

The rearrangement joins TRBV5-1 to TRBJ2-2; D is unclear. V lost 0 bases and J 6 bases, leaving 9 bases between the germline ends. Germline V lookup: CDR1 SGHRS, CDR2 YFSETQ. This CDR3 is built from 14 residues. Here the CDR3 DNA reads TGCGCCAGCAGCTTGGGCACTTTCGCCGGGGAGCTGTTTTTT. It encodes CASSLGTFAGELFF.

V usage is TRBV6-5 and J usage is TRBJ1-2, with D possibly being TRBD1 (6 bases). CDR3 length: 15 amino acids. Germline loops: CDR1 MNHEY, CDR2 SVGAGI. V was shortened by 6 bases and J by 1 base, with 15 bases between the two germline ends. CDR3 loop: CASRLGGAVNYGYTF. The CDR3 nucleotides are TGTGCCAGCAGACTTGGGGGGGCGGTTAACTATGGCTACACCTTC.